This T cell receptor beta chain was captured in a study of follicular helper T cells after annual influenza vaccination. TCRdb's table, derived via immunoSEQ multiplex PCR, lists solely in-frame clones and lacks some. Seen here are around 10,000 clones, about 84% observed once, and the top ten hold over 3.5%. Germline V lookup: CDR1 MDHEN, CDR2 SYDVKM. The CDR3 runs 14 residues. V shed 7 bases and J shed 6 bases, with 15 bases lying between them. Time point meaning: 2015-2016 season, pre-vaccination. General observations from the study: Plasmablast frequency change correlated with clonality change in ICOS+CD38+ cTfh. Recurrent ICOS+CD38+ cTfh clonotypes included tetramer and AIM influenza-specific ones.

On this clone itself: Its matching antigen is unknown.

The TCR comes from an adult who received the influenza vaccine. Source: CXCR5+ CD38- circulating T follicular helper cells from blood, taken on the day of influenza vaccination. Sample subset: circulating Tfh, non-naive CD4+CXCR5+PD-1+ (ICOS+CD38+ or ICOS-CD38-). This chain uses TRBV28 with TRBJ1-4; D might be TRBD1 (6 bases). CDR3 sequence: CASTYSRGHEKLFF. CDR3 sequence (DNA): TGTGCCAGCACATATTCCAGGGGCCATGAAAAACTGTTTTTT.